These T cell receptor beta chains were read from a single sample in a study of beta chain features in type 1 diabetes. Using immunoSEQ multiplex PCR, the repertoire was profiled, and TCRdb retains in-frame clones only, with some absent. The data contain nearly 700,000 clones, around 15% of them singletons. The sequenced material came from naive CD4+ T cells from blood. These receptors were taken from a man aged 18-30 years with type 1 diabetes. Each CDR3 is given with its conserved first and last residue. The D gene is left open where the match is weak. Only part of the rows carry a size: once, few, many, or a class if the clone is expanded.

V gene: TRBV6-4
clone size: few
D gene: TRBD2
J gene: TRBJ2-7
CDR3 DNA: TGTGCCAGCAGTGCCCTTAGCGGGGGGGCCTACGAGCAGTACTTC
CDR3 protein: CASSALSGGAYEQYF

V gene: TRBV29-1
clone size: .
D gene: TRBD1
J gene: TRBJ1-1
CDR3 DNA: TGCAGCGTTGATAGGGACAGGGTGAACACTGAAGCTTTCTTT
CDR3 protein: CSVDRDRVNTEAFF

V gene: TRBV10-3
clone size: .
D gene: .
J gene: TRBJ2-1
CDR3 DNA: TGTGCCATCAAGGTCTCCTCTTTAAGGGTCGATGAGCAGTTCTTC
CDR3 protein: CAIKVSSLRVDEQFF

V gene: TRBV5-4
clone size: .
D gene: .
J gene: TRBJ2-7
CDR3 DNA: TGTGCCAGCAGCCATCCAAGCTCCTACGAGCAGTACTTC
CDR3 protein: CASSHPSSYEQYF

V gene: TRBV6-1
clone size: .
D gene: .
J gene: TRBJ1-5
CDR3 DNA: TGTGCCAGCAGTGAAGCAGCGGCAGGGAGACAGCCCCAGCATTTT
CDR3 protein: CASSEAAAGRQPQHF

V gene: TRBV2
clone size: few
D gene: .
J gene: TRBJ1-2
CDR3 DNA: TGTGCCAGCAGCACAGGGATTGGCTTAGATGGCTACACCTTC
CDR3 protein: CASSTGIGLDGYTF

V gene: TRBV10-3
clone size: few
D gene: .
J gene: TRBJ1-2
CDR3 DNA: TGTGCCATCAGTGAGCCGGCTGGGGTTGACTATGGCTACACCTTC
CDR3 protein: CAISEPAGVDYGYTF

V gene: TRBV28
clone size: few
D gene: .
J gene: TRBJ2-7
CDR3 DNA: TGTGCCAGCAGTGGGGGCGACAGACATAGCTCCTACGAGCAGTACTTC
CDR3 protein: CASSGGDRHSSYEQYF

V gene: TRBV5-4
clone size: .
D gene: .
J gene: TRBJ2-1
CDR3 DNA: TGTGCCAGCAGCTTGTACCTTAATGAGCAGTTCTTC
CDR3 protein: CASSLYLNEQFF

V gene: TRBV27
clone size: few
D gene: .
J gene: TRBJ2-7
CDR3 DNA: TGTGCCAGCAGTTTCAGGGAGGGGGGCGAGCAGTACTTC
CDR3 protein: CASSFREGGEQYF

V gene: TRBV5-6
clone size: .
D gene: TRBD1
J gene: TRBJ1-2
CDR3 DNA: TGTGCCAGCAGCTCACCCGACAGGGGGCCCACTTGGGTCTATGGCTACACCTTC
CDR3 protein: CASSSPDRGPTWVYGYTF

V gene: TRBV18
clone size: few
D gene: .
J gene: TRBJ1-3
CDR3 DNA: TGTGCCAGCTCACCAGTTCAACCTGGGGGTTCTGGAAACACCATATATTTT
CDR3 protein: CASSPVQPGGSGNTIYF

V gene: TRBV14
clone size: .
D gene: .
J gene: TRBJ1-6
CDR3 DNA: TGTGCCAGCAGACCGACAGCGCATAATTCACCCCTCCACTTT
CDR3 protein: CASRPTAHNSPLHF

V gene: TRBV30
clone size: few
D gene: .
J gene: TRBJ2-3
CDR3 DNA: TGTGCCCATTCGTCGGGGGCTAACACAGATACGCAGTATTTT
CDR3 protein: CAHSSGANTDTQYF

V gene: TRBV30
clone size: .
D gene: .
J gene: TRBJ1-1
CDR3 DNA: TGTGCCTGGATTAGACAGTTGAACACTGAAGCTTTCTTT
CDR3 protein: CAWIRQLNTEAFF

V gene: TRBV5-1
clone size: few
D gene: TRBD1
J gene: TRBJ1-2
CDR3 DNA: TGCGCCAGCAGCTTGGAACAGGGGAACTATGGCTACACCTTC
CDR3 protein: CASSLEQGNYGYTF

V gene: TRBV5-6
clone size: .
D gene: .
J gene: TRBJ2-7
CDR3 DNA: TGTGCCAGCAGCTTAACAGGGACCTCCTCCTACGAGCAGTACTTC
CDR3 protein: CASSLTGTSSYEQYF

V gene: TRBV30
clone size: few
D gene: .
J gene: TRBJ1-1
CDR3 DNA: TGTGCCTGGAGTGTCGCGGGGGCCCCTGAAGCTTTCTTT
CDR3 protein: CAWSVAGAPEAFF

V gene: TRBV5-1
clone size: .
D gene: .
J gene: TRBJ1-1
CDR3 DNA: TGCGCCAGCAGCTTTGCAGACCCGAACACTGAAGCTTTCTTT
CDR3 protein: CASSFADPNTEAFF

V gene: TRBV6-5
clone size: few
D gene: .
J gene: TRBJ2-5
CDR3 DNA: TGTGCCAGCAGTTCCGACGCCTTCCCCCAAGAGACCCAGTACTTC
CDR3 protein: CASSSDAFPQETQYF

V gene: TRBV10-3
clone size: few
D gene: TRBD1
J gene: TRBJ2-7
CDR3 DNA: TGTGCCATCAGGGACAGGGAATACGAGCAGTACTTC
CDR3 protein: CAIRDREYEQYF

V gene: TRBV9
clone size: few
D gene: .
J gene: TRBJ1-1
CDR3 DNA: TGTGCCAGCAGCGTGGGTTGGGTGAACACTGAAGCTTTCTTT
CDR3 protein: CASSVGWVNTEAFF

V gene: TRBV11-2
clone size: .
D gene: TRBD1
J gene: TRBJ1-1
CDR3 DNA: TGTGCCAGCAGCCTAGGACAGGGGGGCACTGAAGCTTTCTTT
CDR3 protein: CASSLGQGGTEAFF

V gene: TRBV18
clone size: .
D gene: .
J gene: TRBJ1-2
CDR3 DNA: TGTGCCAGCTCCCCTGAAAGGGGCAACTATGGCTACACCTTC
CDR3 protein: CASSPERGNYGYTF

V gene: TRBV7-3
clone size: few
D gene: .
J gene: TRBJ2-2
CDR3 DNA: TGTGCCAGCAGTCTGCAGGGCGCGATCAACACCGGGGAGCTGTTTTTT
CDR3 protein: CASSLQGAINTGELFF

V gene: TRBV7-2
clone size: few
D gene: TRBD1
J gene: TRBJ1-1
CDR3 DNA: TGTGCCAGCAGCCCATCCGGACAGGACGGCACTGAAGCTTTCTTT
CDR3 protein: CASSPSGQDGTEAFF

V gene: TRBV4-1
clone size: .
D gene: .
J gene: TRBJ1-6
CDR3 DNA: TGCGCCAGCAGCCAAGATTGGTACCAGGGAAATTCACCCCTCCACTTT
CDR3 protein: CASSQDWYQGNSPLHF

V gene: TRBV5-4
clone size: few
D gene: .
J gene: TRBJ1-1
CDR3 DNA: TGTGCCAGCAGCTTGGGGCAGGATGCGAAAGCTTTCTTT
CDR3 protein: CASSLGQDAKAFF

V gene: TRBV29-1
clone size: .
D gene: .
J gene: TRBJ2-5
CDR3 DNA: TGCAGCGTTGGTAGGGCACAAGAGACCCAGTACTTC
CDR3 protein: CSVGRAQETQYF

V gene: TRBV4-2
clone size: few
D gene: TRBD1
J gene: TRBJ2-2
CDR3 DNA: TGTGCCAGCAGCCAAGCCTTACAGGGGGCTGGCGGGGAGCTGTTTTTT
CDR3 protein: CASSQALQGAGGELFF

V gene: TRBV19
clone size: .
D gene: TRBD2
J gene: TRBJ2-1
CDR3 DNA: TGTGCCAGTAGTACCGGAGTAGCGGGGGGGTACAATGAGCAGTTCTTC
CDR3 protein: CASSTGVAGGYNEQFF

V gene: TRBV28
clone size: few
D gene: TRBD1
J gene: TRBJ2-7
CDR3 DNA: TGTGCCAGCAGCGGACAGGGCCTAGTTCAGTACTTC
CDR3 protein: CASSGQGLVQYF

V gene: TRBV5-5
clone size: few
D gene: TRBD1
J gene: TRBJ1-1
CDR3 DNA: TGTGCCAGCAGCTTAACAGGGGTCGCTTTCTTT
CDR3 protein: CASSLTGVAFF

V gene: TRBV29-1
clone size: .
D gene: .
J gene: TRBJ2-7
CDR3 DNA: TGCAGCGTTGGAGCCGGCCCCCTCGAGCAGTACTTC
CDR3 protein: CSVGAGPLEQYF

V gene: TRBV2
clone size: once
D gene: TRBD2
J gene: TRBJ2-2
CDR3 DNA: TGTGCCAGCAGCCGTCTAGCGGGGGGGACCGGGGAGCTGTTTTTT
CDR3 protein: CASSRLAGGTGELFF

V gene: TRBV9
clone size: few
D gene: TRBD2
J gene: TRBJ2-1
CDR3 DNA: TGTGCCAGCAGCTTCCGGGACTACTACAATGAGCAGTTCTTC
CDR3 protein: CASSFRDYYNEQFF

V gene: TRBV6-1
clone size: .
D gene: .
J gene: TRBJ2-7
CDR3 DNA: TGTGCCAGCAGTTCTTACTACGAGCAGTACTTC
CDR3 protein: CASSSYYEQYF

V gene: TRBV5-1
clone size: few
D gene: .
J gene: TRBJ1-1
CDR3 DNA: TGCGCCAGCCACGATGGCAGCATGAACACTGAAGCTTTCTTT
CDR3 protein: CASHDGSMNTEAFF

V gene: TRBV4-2
clone size: few
D gene: .
J gene: TRBJ1-1
CDR3 DNA: TGTGCCAGCAGCCAAGATACGGGCACCTGGGGGACTGAAGCTTTCTTT
CDR3 protein: CASSQDTGTWGTEAFF

V gene: TRBV5-1
clone size: few
D gene: .
J gene: TRBJ2-2
CDR3 DNA: TGCGCCAGCAGCTTCCAGGGGAGCACCGGGGAGCTGTTTTTT
CDR3 protein: CASSFQGSTGELFF

V gene: TRBV25-1
clone size: .
D gene: TRBD1
J gene: TRBJ1-6
CDR3 DNA: TGTGCCAGCGGGGACCCACAGGGGTCCTATAATTCACCCCTCCACTTT
CDR3 protein: CASGDPQGSYNSPLHF

V gene: TRBV6-1
clone size: .
D gene: TRBD2
J gene: TRBJ2-5
CDR3 DNA: TGTGCCACTCACTCTAGCGGCCAAGAGACCCAGTACTTC
CDR3 protein: CATHSSGQETQYF

V gene: TRBV7-8
clone size: few
D gene: .
J gene: TRBJ2-5
CDR3 DNA: TGTGCCAGCAGCATGGACTACCAAGAGACCCAGTACTTC
CDR3 protein: CASSMDYQETQYF

V gene: TRBV28
clone size: .
D gene: .
J gene: TRBJ2-7
CDR3 DNA: TGTGCCAGCAGTTTGGAAGGGGCTCCCTCCCTCGAGCAGTACTTC
CDR3 protein: CASSLEGAPSLEQYF

V gene: TRBV2
clone size: few
D gene: TRBD2
J gene: TRBJ2-2
CDR3 DNA: TGTGCCAGCAGTGGCGGGGGAGCCCACACCGGGGAGCTGTTTTTT
CDR3 protein: CASSGGGAHTGELFF

V gene: TRBV6-1
clone size: .
D gene: .
J gene: TRBJ2-1
CDR3 DNA: TGTGCCAGCATGGCTAGAGGGGGGGATGAGCAGTTCTTC
CDR3 protein: CASMARGGDEQFF

V gene: TRBV18
clone size: .
D gene: TRBD1
J gene: TRBJ2-7
CDR3 DNA: TGTGCCAGCTCACCGCCGGGACAGGGCACCTACGAGCAGTACTTC
CDR3 protein: CASSPPGQGTYEQYF

V gene: TRBV5-1
clone size: .
D gene: .
J gene: TRBJ2-3
CDR3 DNA: TGCGCCAGCAGCTTGGCTGCAGGGGCGGATACGCAGTATTTT
CDR3 protein: CASSLAAGADTQYF

V gene: TRBV6-5
clone size: few
D gene: .
J gene: TRBJ2-3
CDR3 DNA: TGTGCCAGCAGTGATTTAGGGCCAGATACGCAGTATTTT
CDR3 protein: CASSDLGPDTQYF

V gene: TRBV29-1
clone size: few
D gene: TRBD1
J gene: TRBJ1-2
CDR3 DNA: TGCAGCGTTATAGGGACAGGTGGGGCTAACTATGGCTACACCTTC
CDR3 protein: CSVIGTGGANYGYTF